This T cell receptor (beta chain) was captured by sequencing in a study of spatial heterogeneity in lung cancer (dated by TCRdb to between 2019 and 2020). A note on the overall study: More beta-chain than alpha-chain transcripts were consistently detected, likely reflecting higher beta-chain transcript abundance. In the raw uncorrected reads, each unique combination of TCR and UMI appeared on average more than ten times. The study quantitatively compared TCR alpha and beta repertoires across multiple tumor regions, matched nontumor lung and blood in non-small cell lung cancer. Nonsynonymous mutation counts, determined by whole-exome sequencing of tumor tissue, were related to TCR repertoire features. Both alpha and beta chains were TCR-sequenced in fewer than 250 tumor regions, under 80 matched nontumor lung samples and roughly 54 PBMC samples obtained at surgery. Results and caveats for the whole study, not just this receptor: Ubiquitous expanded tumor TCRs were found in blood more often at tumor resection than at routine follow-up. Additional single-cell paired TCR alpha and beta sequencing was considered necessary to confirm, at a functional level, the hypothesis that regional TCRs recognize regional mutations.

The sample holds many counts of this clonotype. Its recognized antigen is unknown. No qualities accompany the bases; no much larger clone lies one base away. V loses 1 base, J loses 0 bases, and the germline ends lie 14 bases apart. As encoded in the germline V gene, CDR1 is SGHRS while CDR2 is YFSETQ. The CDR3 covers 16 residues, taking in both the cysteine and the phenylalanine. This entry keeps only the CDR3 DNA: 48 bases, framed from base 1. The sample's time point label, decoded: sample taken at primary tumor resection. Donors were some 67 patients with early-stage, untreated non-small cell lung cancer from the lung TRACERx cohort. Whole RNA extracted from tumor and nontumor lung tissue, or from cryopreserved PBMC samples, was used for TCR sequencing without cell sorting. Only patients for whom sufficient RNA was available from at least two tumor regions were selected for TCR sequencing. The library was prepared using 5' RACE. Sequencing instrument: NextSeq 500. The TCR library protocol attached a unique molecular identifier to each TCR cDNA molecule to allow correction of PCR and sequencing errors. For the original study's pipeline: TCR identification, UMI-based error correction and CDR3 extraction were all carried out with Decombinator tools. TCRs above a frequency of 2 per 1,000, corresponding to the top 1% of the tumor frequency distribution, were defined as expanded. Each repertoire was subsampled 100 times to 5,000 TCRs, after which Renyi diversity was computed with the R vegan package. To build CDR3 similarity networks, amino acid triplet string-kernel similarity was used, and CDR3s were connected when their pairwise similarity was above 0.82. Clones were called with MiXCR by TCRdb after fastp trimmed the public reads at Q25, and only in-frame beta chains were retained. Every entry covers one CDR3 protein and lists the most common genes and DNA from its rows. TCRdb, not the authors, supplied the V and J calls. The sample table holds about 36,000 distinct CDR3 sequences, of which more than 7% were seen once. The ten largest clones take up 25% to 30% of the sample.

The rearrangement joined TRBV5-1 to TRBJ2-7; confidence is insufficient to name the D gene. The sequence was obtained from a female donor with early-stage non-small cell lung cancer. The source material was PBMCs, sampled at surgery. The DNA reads TGCGCCAGCAGCTTGTTCCCTCTGCGGAGCTCCTACGAGCAGTACTTC. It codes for CASSLFPLRSSYEQYF.